This T cell receptor (beta chain) was identified in a study of identifying expanded T cells in peripheral blood. Remarks on this clone: Its specificity is unknown.

The germline V and J ends were trimmed by 1 base and 7 bases, with 10 bases remaining between them. Germline assignment: CDR1 SGHNT and CDR2 YENEEA. The CDR3 has 13 residues. Profiled with immunoSEQ multiplex PCR; TCRdb holds only in-frame clones, not every one. The sample contains 100,000 or so clones, more than 85% of which appear only once. Healthy donors had no documented immune events, such as infections, while sampled. The study's findings and limits: Across healthy donors, higher total template counts meant significantly greater roughly 2-week count variance.

The origin of this receptor is a person aged 18 to 75 in good health. The V gene is TRBV11-3, the J gene TRBJ1-1; maybe TRBD1 (5 bases). Specimen: blood. The CDR3 DNA is TGTGCCAGCAGCTTAGTCCTGGGGGGTGAAGCTTTCTTT. Protein product: CASSLVLGGEAFF.